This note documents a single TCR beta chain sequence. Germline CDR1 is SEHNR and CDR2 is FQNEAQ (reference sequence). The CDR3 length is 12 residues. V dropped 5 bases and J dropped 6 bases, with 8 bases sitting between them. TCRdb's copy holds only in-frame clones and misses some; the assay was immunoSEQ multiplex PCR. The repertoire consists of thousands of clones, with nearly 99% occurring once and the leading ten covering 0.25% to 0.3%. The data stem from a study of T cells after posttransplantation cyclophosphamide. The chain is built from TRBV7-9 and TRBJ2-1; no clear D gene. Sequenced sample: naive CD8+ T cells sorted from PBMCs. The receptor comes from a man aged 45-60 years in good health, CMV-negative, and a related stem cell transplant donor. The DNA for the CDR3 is TGTGCCAGCAGCCCGCACATCAATGAGCAGTTCTTC. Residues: CASSPHINEQFF.